This TCR beta chain stems from a study of shared clonotypes between healthy human individuals. The overall study: The study enrolled two women and three men aged 18 to 49. Study-level points and caveats: In contrast to clonotypes shared by all four donors, non-shared clonotypes had lower generation probabilities.

As processed by the authors: Filtering of immunoSEQ junctional sequences could not match full-length read filtering. Profiling relied on immunoSEQ multiplex PCR, and the TCRdb table lists in-frame clones only, not all of them. Clone size and V and J calls were adopted from that table, with D and trimming inferred from the DNA. The sample shows about 230,000 clones, about 65% of them seen only once. The germline V gene has CDR1 MNHEY and CDR2 SVGAGI. V dropped 2 bases and J dropped 6 bases, with 7 bases sitting between them. This CDR3 spans 13 amino acids. The authors divided CD4+ cells into CD45RA+ naive and CD45RA-negative memory subsets. As to this clone: Its target is not known.

The source material was memory CD4+ T cells sorted from blood. Subset specified: CD45RA-negative fraction. This TCR derives from a young man in good health. The V call is TRBV6-5, the J call TRBJ2-2; no firm D call. CDR3 protein: CASSYDVSGELFF. CDR3 sequence (DNA): TGTGCCAGCAGTTACGATGTCTCCGGGGAGCTGTTTTTT.